This T cell receptor (beta chain) was observed in a study of blood T cells in healthy people across ages (dated by TCRdb to about 2015). Context from the whole study: In model experiments, template switching captured about one uniquely barcoded TCR beta cDNA molecule for every two T cells. Using deep sequencing normalized with unique cDNA molecular identifiers, the study measured how TCR beta repertoire diversity changes with age. Four age groups were formed from the donors: young (average approximately 15 years), middle-aged (approximately 40), aged (approximately 60) and long-lived (approximately 80). Donors of different ages were randomly distributed across sequencing lanes to avoid experimental bias. For two donors (one aged 18 to 29 and one aged 80 or older), the study analyzed two additional independent replicas of 1 million unique cDNA reads from the same blood draw. The study at large found these results: Compared with the aged group, the long-lived group had more naive CD4+ T cells, fewer expanded clones and increased TCR diversity, suggesting age selection. Bulk unsorted PBMC profiling prevented conclusive comparison of naive and antigen-experienced compartments. Observed TCR beta diversity correlated strongly with the percentage of naive T cells measured by flow cytometry. Estimates of total diversity from one million sequenced T cells were regarded as lower bounds and underestimates. The CMV infection status of donors was not known, potentially confounding age-related changes in expanded clonotypes. As age increased, observed TCR beta diversity per million T cells dropped in a roughly linear way, and a significant reduction was already evident by age about 36.

The roughly 39 donors, aged 6 to 90 years, were systemically healthy Caucasian individuals from Russia. Each donor gave approximately 9.3 milliliters of peripheral blood, collected into EDTA-treated Vacutainer tubes. Ficoll-Paque density-gradient centrifugation was used to isolate PBMCs, with at least 6 million per sample. Total RNA, at least 6 micrograms per sample, was extracted from PBMCs with Trizol reagent. For every donor, an aliquot of PBMCs went through flow cytometry to measure the percentages of naive CD45RAhigh/CD27high T cells. Turning to this clonotype: What antigen it recognizes has not been identified. No base quality values were provided; no much bigger clone lies one nucleotide off.

Receptors were amplified or captured by 5' RACE. Instrument on record: Illumina HiSeq 2500. The second PCR ran for about 6 to 12 cycles and used a J-beta primer mix along with a sample-barcoded 5' primer. A unique molecular identifier was introduced onto each TCR beta cDNA molecule by a template-switch 5' adaptor carrying 12 random nucleotides. Each sample yielded at least 2.5 million CDR3-containing paired-end reads. First-strand cDNA synthesis was performed from all RNA using the Mint cDNA synthesis kit, with priming by a TRBC-specific oligonucleotide. Following uracil-DNA glycosylase treatment, all cDNA underwent a first 18-cycle PCR with the universal primers M1SS and BC2_uni_R. In the paper's pipeline: Normalization of each sample was performed by random selection of 1 million high-quality reads, each carrying a distinct molecular identifier. Instead of being binned into consensus sequences, reads with shared molecular identifiers were discarded. MiTCR, with a Q25 quality threshold and the strictest error-elimination algorithm, was used for CDR3 identification, clonotype clustering and error correction. A nonparametric unseen species model with Euler transformation was used to estimate lower-bound total TCR beta diversity. TCRdb's own reprocessing of the public reads used fastp at Q25 and MiXCR and kept productive beta chains. Rows with one shared CDR3 protein collapse into an entry with the most common genes and DNA. What appears here as the V and J calls and clone size reflects TCRdb's work, not the paper's. In all, the sample holds about 650,000 distinct CDR3 sequences, and around 32% of those were seen once. The ten largest clones add up to about 16% of the sample.

The trim is 1 base for V and 2 bases for J, with a gap of 11 bases between the germline ends. Reading from cysteine to phenylalanine, the CDR3 counts 14 amino acids. CDR3 DNA is the only sequence kept; it has 42 bases, read in frame from the first base. CDR1 and CDR2, per the germline V gene (reference sequence), are DFQATT and SNEGSKA. The sequenced material came from blood. The sequence came from a woman over 75 in good health. Donor details come from another sample of the same person, matched by shared clones. The rearranged segments are TRBV20-1 and TRBJ1-2; the D gene cannot be named for sure. The DNA sequence is as follows: TGCAGTGCTAGAGGACGTAAACCAAACTATGGCTACACCTTC. Protein translation: CSARGRKPNYGYTF.